These 27 T cell receptor beta chains were sequenced from one sample in a study of blood T cells in healthy people across ages. Then a second PCR, running about 6 to 11 cycles, was carried out with a sample-barcoded 5' primer and a J-beta primer mix. TCRdb re-derived calls from the 5' RACE reads in MiXCR, one entry per CDR3 protein. The sample contains 550,000 to 700,000 distinct CDR3 sequences, approximately 27% of which appear only once. Sequences were obtained from blood. The receptors originated from a woman aged 70-85 years in good health.

This chain joins TRBV20-1 and TRBJ1-4, with D unclear. The CDR3 is 15 residues long. Deletions cut 0 bases from V and 7 bases from J, with 15 bases between. Germline lookup yields CDR1 DFQATT and CDR2 SNEGSKA (reference sequence). This chain's CDR3 is CSARDSRVTSEKLFF. The CDR3 DNA is TGCAGTGCTAGAGACTCAAGGGTCACCAGTGAAAAACTGTTTTTT.

This chain uses TRBV7-6 with TRBJ2-5, with a tentative D call TRBD2 (5 bases). The end of the DNA fits TRBJ2-7 better, so the J call may be wrong. Germline loops: CDR1 SGHVS, CDR2 FNYEAQ. The length of the CDR3 is 15 residues. CDR3 loop: CASSLGGLGSHEQYF. The DNA for the CDR3 is TGTGCCAGCAGCTTAGGAGGGTTAGGGAGCCACGAGCAGTACTTC.

The CDR3 here is CSATGQSASYEQYF. The CDR3 coding sequence is TGCAGTGCTACCGGACAGTCGGCCTCCTACGAGCAGTACTTC. The rearrangement joins TRBV20-1 to TRBJ2-5, with D possibly TRBD1 on 6 matching bases. The J call is in doubt because the DNA end fits TRBJ2-7 better. The CDR3 spans 14 residues. Germline V gene lookup returns CDR1 DFQATT and CDR2 SNEGSKA (reference sequence).

The chain recombines TRBV29-1 with TRBJ2-1; 12 bases map to TRBD2. Germline values: CDR1 SQVTM, CDR2 ANQGSEA. J lost 4 bases, V lost 3 bases, and 4 bases had no gene match. The CDR3 has 15 amino acids. The CDR3 loop is CSVETSGGNYNEQFF. CDR3 in DNA: TGCAGCGTTGAGACTAGCGGGGGAAATTACAATGAGCAGTTCTTC.

The chain has TRBV18 and TRBJ2-5; 7 bases are a match to TRBD1. The CDR3 spans 15 residues. CDR1 is KGHSH, CDR2 LQKENI, per germline. With V trimmed by 0 bases and J by 0 bases, 1 base remained unmatched. The CDR3 loop is CASSPPGQYQETQYF. For the CDR3, the DNA is TGTGCCAGCTCACCACCGGGACAGTACCAAGAGACCCAGTACTTC.

This clonotype was seen a few times. The CDR3 is CSAKRGGAEKGYTF. The CDR3 nucleotides read TGCAGTGCTAAGCGGGGGGGCGCCGAGAAGGGCTACACCTTC. V gene TRBV20-1 combines with J gene TRBJ1-2; tentatively, D is TRBD1 (6 bases). The germline gives CDR1 DFQATT, CDR2 SNEGSKA (reference sequence). This CDR3 contains 14 residues. V gave up 4 bases and J gave up 8 bases, with 20 bases separating them.

This clonotype was detected many times. The genes are TRBV2 and TRBJ2-5, with no clear D. The V end was cut by 5 bases, the J end by 4 bases, with 11 bases between. This CDR3 spans 13 amino acids. Germline V CDR1 and CDR2: SNHLY, FYNNEI. The CDR3 loop reads CASSPGPGETQYF. The DNA of the CDR3 is TGTGCCAGCAGTCCTGGTCCGGGAGAGACCCAGTACTTC.

A few counts support this clonotype. The V and J genes are TRBV4-2 and TRBJ1-3, with D tentatively TRBD1 (6 bases). Trimming removed 2 bases from V and 4 bases from J, with 15 bases in between. The CDR3 is 16 amino acids. Germline CDR1 reads LGHNA; CDR2 reads YNFKEQ. The CDR3 region has the DNA TGTGCCAGCAGCCAAAGGCCGGGACACTTCGGAAACACCATATATTTT. It encodes CASSQRPGHFGNTIYF.

V gene TRBV11-3 combines with J gene TRBJ2-7; the D call may be TRBD1 or TRBD2 (5 bases each). TRBJ2-5 explains the end of the DNA better; the J call may be wrong. Germline V gene data show CDR1 as SGHNT and CDR2 as YENEEA. This CDR3 has 15 residues. The CDR3 reads CASSLSYRDRETQYF. The CDR3 DNA is TGTGCCAGCAGCTTATCGTATCGGGACCGAGAGACCCAGTACTTC.

In its sample, this clonotype was seen a few times. The rearrangement joins TRBV28 to TRBJ2-2; tentatively, D is TRBD2 (6 bases). Germline CDR1 and CDR2: MDHEN and SYDVKM. CDR3 length: 15 amino acids. The V end lost 5 bases, the J end lost 4 bases, and 14 bases lay between the germline ends. The CDR3 loop is CASSPLDGGTGELFF. For the CDR3, the DNA is TGTGCCAGCAGTCCCCTGGACGGGGGCACCGGGGAGCTGTTTTTT.

This clonotype has a count of ten or more. The chain employs TRBV20-1 and TRBJ1-5; 11 bases match TRBD1. Germline values: CDR1 DFQATT, CDR2 SNEGSKA (reference sequence). There are 18 residues in the CDR3. V shed 1 base and J 2 bases; nucleotides not matched to a gene: 10. In DNA form, the CDR3 reads TGCAGTGCTAGAGGGGACCCAGGACAGGGGGCTGGCAATCAGCCCCAGCATTTT. It is translated as CSARGDPGQGAGNQPQHF.

This clonotype was seen more than once but under ten times. The V call is TRBV4-3, the J call TRBJ1-4, with D possibly being TRBD1 (6 bases). The germline gives CDR1 LGHNA, CDR2 YSLEER. The V and J ends lost 4 bases and 5 bases respectively, with 14 bases between them. CDR3 length equals 15 residues. DNA for the CDR3: TGCGCCAGCAGCCCATCGGGGGCTGGGAATGAAAAACTGTTTTTT. This codes for CASSPSGAGNEKLFF.

V and J are TRBV2 and TRBJ2-3, with no clear D. The CDR3 consists of 12 residues. Per germline, CDR1 SNHLY and CDR2 FYNNEI. V was shortened by 5 bases and J by 7 bases, with 10 bases between the two germline ends. The chain's CDR3 is CASSPRLNTQYF. The CDR3 DNA reads as TGTGCCAGCAGTCCTCGGCTTAATACGCAGTATTTT.

The chain carries TRBV5-1 and TRBJ1-2; D remains ambiguous. Deletions cut 0 bases from V and 1 base from J, with 7 bases between. The CDR3 is 14 amino acids. Germline V gene sequence: CDR1 SGHRS, CDR2 YFSETQ. CDR3 sequence reads: CASSLEGYNYGYTF. CDR3 coding DNA: TGCGCCAGCAGCTTGGAGGGATATAACTATGGCTACACCTTC.

This clonotype came up a few times. This chain connects TRBV7-2 to TRBJ1-2, with a weak D call TRBD1 (5 bases). This CDR3 is 16 amino acids long. CDR1 and CDR2 (germline): SGHTA, FQGNSA. V was shortened by 4 bases and J by 3 bases, with 18 bases between the two germline ends. CDR3: CASSSRARAPHYGYTF. CDR3 in DNA: TGTGCCAGCAGCTCCCGCGCCAGGGCTCCGCACTATGGCTACACCTTC.

The gene calls are TRBV6-5 and TRBJ1-2; 8 bases match TRBD1. This CDR3 spans 13 amino acids. Trimming removed 4 bases from V and 6 bases from J; junction bases left unmatched: 4. Germline V gene data show CDR1 as MNHEY and CDR2 as SVGAGI. The CDR3 region has the DNA TGTGCCAGCAGTTCTCCAGGGGGCCATGGCTACACCTTC. Its protein is CASSSPGGHGYTF.

V is TRBV29-1 and J is TRBJ1-2, with TRBD1 as a possible D gene (6 bases). In germline, CDR1 is SQVTM, CDR2 ANQGSEA. Trimming removed 7 bases from V and 4 bases from J, with 13 bases in between. This CDR3 region has 12 residues. The CDR3 spells CSAAGTLYGYTF. The CDR3 coding sequence is TGCAGCGCCGCCGGGACACTCTATGGCTACACCTTC.

The chain is built from TRBV29-1 and TRBJ2-2, with no clear D. The CDR3 contains 14 residues. Germline values: CDR1 SQVTM, CDR2 ANQGSEA. The ends were cut back, 6 bases at V and 6 bases at J, with 17 bases in the middle. The CDR3 sequence is CSVSYSRTAGELFF. The CDR3 DNA reads as TGCAGCGTCTCCTACAGTCGAACGGCCGGGGAGCTGTTTTTT.

The gene calls are TRBV7-6 and TRBJ1-4; 9 positions agree with TRBD1. Germline values: CDR1 SGHVS, CDR2 FNYEAQ. There are 17 residues in the CDR3. Trimming removed 5 bases from V and 7 bases from J; junction bases left unmatched: 14. In DNA form, the CDR3 reads TGTGCCAGCAGCCCCACAGGGGGCGGATTGGTTGGTGAAAAACTGTTTTTT. This translates into CASSPTGGGLVGEKLFF.

The rearrangement links TRBV6-6 to TRBJ2-5; D may be TRBD2 (5 bases). The V and J ends lost 5 bases and 4 bases respectively, with 8 bases between them. Germline-derived CDR1 and CDR2 are MNHNY and SVGAGI (reference sequence). CDR3 size: 12 residues. Written as DNA, the CDR3 is TGTGCCAGCAGTGGGGAGAGAGAGACCCAGTACTTC. Its translation is CASSGERETQYF.

The V and J genes are TRBV6-2 or TRBV6-3 and TRBJ1-5; D gene uncertain. V lost 5 bases and J 0 bases, leaving 8 bases between the germline ends. This CDR3 is 14 amino acids long. Germline CDR1 and CDR2: MNHEY and SVGEGT. The CDR3 region is CASSRPNSNQPQHF. CDR3 coding DNA: TGTGCCAGCAGTCGACCTAATAGCAATCAGCCCCAGCATTTT.

This clonotype was found once. The J gene is TRBJ2-3, the V gene TRBV7-2, with D tentatively TRBD2 (6 bases). Germline-derived CDR1 and CDR2 are SGHTA and FQGNSA. Trimming removed 3 bases from V and 2 bases from J, with 12 bases in between. The CDR3 totals 15 residues. DNA of the CDR3: TGTGCCAGCAGCTTCATGGGACTTTTCACAGATACGCAGTATTTT. It translates to CASSFMGLFTDTQYF.

This clonotype was detected only a few times. V usage is TRBV7-2 and J usage is TRBJ2-5, with TRBD2 matching 9 bases. Germline V gene lookup returns CDR1 SGHTA and CDR2 FQGNSA. The CDR3 has 15 residues. After removal of 5 bases from V and 1 base from J, the junction contained 5 bases not matched to a gene. The CDR3 DNA sequence: TGTGCCAGCAGCCGAGCTAGCGGGGTCCAAGAGACCCAGTACTTC. Encoded protein: CASSRASGVQETQYF.

CDR3 region: CASSLQDPVYEQYF. The CDR3 coding sequence is TGTGCCAGCAGCTTACAGGATCCGGTCTACGAGCAGTACTTC. The J gene is TRBJ2-7, the V gene TRBV7-9; D ambiguous. The germline gives CDR1 SEHNR, CDR2 FQNEAQ (reference sequence). Trimming shortened V by 2 bases and J by 3 bases, and 11 bases separated the two germline ends. The CDR3 consists of 14 residues.

This clonotype came up a few times. The chain combines TRBV3-1 with TRBJ2-5; D is uncertain. V dropped 1 base and J dropped 11 bases, with 11 bases sitting between them. This CDR3 is 12 amino acids long. Germline V gene data show CDR1 as LGHDT and CDR2 as YNNKEL (reference sequence). CDR3 amino acids: CASSQARLGQYF. In DNA, the CDR3 is TGTGCCAGCAGCCAAGCCCGGCTAGGGCAGTACTTC.

The chain combines TRBV7-8 with TRBJ2-5, with 7 bases matching TRBD1. The germline V gene encodes CDR1 SGHVS and CDR2 FQNEAQ. The CDR3 has 15 residues. The ends lost 4 bases at V and 1 base at J; junction bases unmatched: 6. The CDR3 spells CASSSRQGSQETQYF. The CDR3 DNA sequence: TGTGCCAGCAGCTCCCGACAGGGATCCCAAGAGACCCAGTACTTC.

The gene calls are TRBV6-6 and TRBJ2-3; D call uncertain. Germline V gene lookup returns CDR1 MNHNY and CDR2 SVGAGI (reference sequence). V lost 2 bases and J lost 4, with 7 bases in between. CDR3 length equals 13 residues. The CDR3 DNA reads as TGTGCCAGCAGTTACGCCCAACCAGATACGCAGTATTTT. Its protein product is CASSYAQPDTQYF.